The clone carrying this T cell receptor (beta chain) occurred many times. Its specificity is unknown. This specimen belongs to a study of T cells after yellow fever vaccination. Study-level points and caveats: Though weaker, the secondary response peaked faster, on day 5 versus 15.

V gave up 6 bases and J gave up 0 bases, with 10 bases separating them. Germline CDR1 is SGHTA and CDR2 is FQGNSA. The CDR3 covers 14 residues. Synthesis of TCR cDNA relied on 5'RACE template switching, which attached a universal primer site and UMIs. Each CDR3 protein is one row after TCRdb ran MiXCR on the 5' RACE reads. The table lists a few hundred thousand distinct CDR3 sequences, about 4% of them singletons, with 20% to 30% in the top ten. This clonotype originated in a man younger than 30 who received the YFV17D yellow fever vaccine. This sample comprised PBMCs, obtained 5 days after the yellow fever booster vaccination. V is TRBV7-2 and J is TRBJ2-3; no firm D call. CDR3 in DNA: TGTGCCAGCAGGGCTTCGGTTAGCACAGATACGCAGTATTTT. The encoded protein is CASRASVSTDTQYF.